The source of this TCR beta chain is a study of T-cell memory formation after mild COVID-19. Turning to the study itself: TCR clusters mostly belonged to single donors. Study-wide findings and caveats: Confirmation of SARS-CoV-2 specificity was lacking for second-wave clones peaking day 37. Prior to infection, memory already included some responding clones, suggesting cross-reactive memory joined. Among contracting clones, CD4+ were mainly CM/EM and CD8+ enriched in EMRA.

The CDR3 has 14 amino acids. Germline assignment: CDR1 SGHRS and CDR2 YFSETQ. V lost 6 bases, J lost 1 base, and 14 bases lay in between. A note on this clonotype: Its specificity is unknown.

TCRdb re-called the 5' RACE reads with MiXCR, one entry per CDR3 protein. The sample contains hundreds of thousands of distinct CDR3 sequences, about 20% of which appear only once. The V and J genes are TRBV5-1 and TRBJ2-7; D might be TRBD1 (5 bases). The sequence was obtained from an adult woman who had mild COVID-19 (a few samples of this study predate the infection). Cell type and time point are not known. Sequenced input: PBMCs or a T cell subset sorted from them (not recorded which). The DNA for the CDR3 is TGCGCCAGCACCGCGACAGCGCTTTCCTACGAGCAGTACTTC. This translates into CASTATALSYEQYF.